The sample holds one count of the clone carrying this T cell receptor beta chain. What it binds is not known. Germline loops: CDR1 SGHRS, CDR2 YFSETQ. The CDR3 consists of 14 residues. The V end lost 5 bases, the J end lost 3 bases, and 15 bases lay between the germline ends. These data belong to a study of shared clonotypes between healthy human individuals. Study in general: Each donor contributed plates that comprised three CD4 naive, three CD4 memory, two CD8 naive and one CD8 memory.

Sequencing used immunoSEQ multiplex PCR; TCRdb keeps in-frame clones, though not all of them. The table has some 2,000,000 clones, nearly 97% seen once. Overall study results and limits: Naive CD4 clonotype sharing across several donors was 5% to 6%.

All of the donors resided in Nashville, Tennessee, and each was a Caucasian adult. It was into CD45RA+ naive and CD45RA-negative memory subsets that the CD4+ cells were split. This receptor was taken from a man between 18 and 35 years old in good health. The J gene is TRBJ2-7, the V gene TRBV5-1; perhaps TRBD2 as D (6 bases). The sample comprised naive CD4+ T cells sorted from blood. The sample's subset: CD45RA+ positively selected. The CDR3 sequence: CASRPTSLGYEQYF. The CDR3, as DNA: TGCGCCAGCAGACCGACTAGTCTCGGCTACGAGCAGTACTTC.